The rows below give T cell receptor beta chains drawn from one sample of a study of T cells in Graves' hyperthyroidism and ophthalmopathy. One entry per CDR3 protein, called by TCRdb with MiXCR from the multiplex PCR reads. This sample yields hundreds of thousands of distinct CDR3 sequences, of which less than 20% are seen a single time; roughly 8% belongs to the top ten. The sample comprised blood. All receptors derive from a young woman with Graves' hyperthyroidism. Each CDR3 is given with its conserved first and last residue. The order of the fields is CDR3 protein, V gene, clone size. Not every row has a clone size; where given, it reads once, few, many or a size class.

CDR3: CSAGEYSAGGPETQYF
V: TRBV20-1
size: -

CDR3: CASSRAINTQYF
V: TRBV7-9
size: -

CDR3: CASSPRGLEQYF
V: TRBV11-3
size: many

CDR3: CASSPPGQSYGYTF
V: TRBV18
size: many

CDR3: CAISAPGQNTEAFF
V: TRBV24-1
size: few

CDR3: CASSSAGPNTEAFF
V: TRBV7-3
size: many

CDR3: CSARGGSSNQPQHF
V: TRBV20-1
size: many

CDR3: CALSGGNEQFF
V: TRBV12-3/TRBV12-4
size: many

CDR3: CAWSGVLGPGELFF
V: TRBV30
size: many

CDR3: CASSLEPRDRAYEQYF
V: TRBV5-1
size: many

CDR3: CASNGGIAGFTDTQYF
V: TRBV6-1
size: many

CDR3: CASSLRLASGGTTYNEQFF
V: TRBV7-9
size: many

CDR3: CSANRLDHSTDTQYF
V: TRBV20-1
size: few

CDR3: CASSLGWGEETQYF
V: TRBV12-3/TRBV12-4
size: many

CDR3: CATTGSNTDTQYF
V: TRBV24-1
size: many

CDR3: CSAGTSARPLYEQYF
V: TRBV20-1
size: many

CDR3: CASRHRGDYGYTF
V: TRBV12-3/TRBV12-4
size: many

CDR3: CASSEALQLSYYGYTF
V: TRBV2
size: -

CDR3: CASSYSLGEGTDTQYF
V: TRBV6-6
size: many

CDR3: CATRLMADNSPLHF
V: TRBV10-3
size: many

CDR3: CASSVMGGGGQETQYF
V: TRBV9
size: few

CDR3: CASGGQGYTEAFF
V: TRBV11-3
size: few

CDR3: CASSTGLDGTEAFF
V: TRBV12-3/TRBV12-4
size: many

CDR3: CSALAGMVLNEQFF
V: TRBV20-1
size: many

CDR3: CASSRLAEGDEQFF
V: TRBV3-1
size: many

CDR3: CSVWGEGYTF
V: TRBV20-1
size: many

CDR3: CATSKTGDYGYTF
V: TRBV15
size: many

CDR3: CASSTPVGVEKLFF
V: TRBV7-9
size: many

CDR3: CSATGTGNQPQHF
V: TRBV20-1
size: few

CDR3: CASTPIPPATGTGGQYF
V: TRBV6-1
size: -

CDR3: CASGGDVFGYTF
V: TRBV12-5
size: -

CDR3: CASSRGNNQPQHF
V: TRBV5-1
size: many

CDR3: CASSEAGNEETQYF
V: TRBV2
size: many

CDR3: CASSLKYRETETQYF
V: TRBV11-2
size: many

CDR3: CSASGLAGGPVETQYF
V: TRBV20-1
size: many

CDR3: CSADRNTEAFF
V: TRBV29-1
size: few

CDR3: CASRRDALSSYEQYF
V: TRBV12-3/TRBV12-4
size: many

CDR3: CSARAGTGAYGYTF
V: TRBV20-1
size: -

CDR3: CSAEAESTEAFF
V: TRBV20-1
size: -

CDR3: CASSSGQNEQFF
V: TRBV9
size: few

CDR3: CSAWGRERDNEQFF
V: TRBV20-1
size: many

CDR3: CASSPLRMAGGWGRTGELFF
V: TRBV27
size: -

CDR3: CASSEADRVGGYTF
V: TRBV2
size: many

CDR3: CASSPRAQYYEQYF
V: TRBV9
size: few

CDR3: CASSITPGTRNSPLHF
V: TRBV27
size: few

CDR3: CASSQEAIRSPLHF
V: TRBV4-1
size: many

CDR3: CASSRRSDPDTGELFF
V: TRBV14
size: -

CDR3: CSARAEGYEQYF
V: TRBV20-1
size: many

CDR3: CASSSSGLSNTF
V: TRBV12-3/TRBV12-4
size: many

CDR3: CATRSGGPSTDTQYF
V: TRBV15
size: many

CDR3: CASSPESWTSKETQYF
V: TRBV7-9
size: few

CDR3: CASSPPFAGETQYF
V: TRBV7-9
size: many

CDR3: CSVEHGYTF
V: TRBV29-1
size: -

CDR3: CASSPPAGRNSPLHF
V: TRBV18
size: many

CDR3: CAFTGDSNQPQHF
V: TRBV30
size: -